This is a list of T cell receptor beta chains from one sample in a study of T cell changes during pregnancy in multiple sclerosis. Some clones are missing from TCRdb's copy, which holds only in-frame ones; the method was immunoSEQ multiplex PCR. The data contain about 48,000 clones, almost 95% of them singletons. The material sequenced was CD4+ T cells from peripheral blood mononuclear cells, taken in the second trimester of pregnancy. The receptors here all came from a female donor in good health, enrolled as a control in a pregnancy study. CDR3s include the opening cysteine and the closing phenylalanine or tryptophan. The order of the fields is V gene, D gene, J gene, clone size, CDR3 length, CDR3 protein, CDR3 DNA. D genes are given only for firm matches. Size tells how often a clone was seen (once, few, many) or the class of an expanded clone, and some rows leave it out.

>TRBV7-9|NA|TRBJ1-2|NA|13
CASRIDTNYGYTF
TGTGCCAGCAGGATAGATACTAACTATGGCTACACCTTC
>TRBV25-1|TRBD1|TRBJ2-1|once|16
CASSGRKGQSYNEQFF
TGTGCCAGCAGTGGGAGGAAGGGACAGTCCTACAATGAGCAGTTCTTC
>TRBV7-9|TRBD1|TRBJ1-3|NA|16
CASSLEAGGSGNTIYF
TGTGCCAGCAGCTTAGAGGCAGGGGGCTCTGGAAACACCATATATTTT
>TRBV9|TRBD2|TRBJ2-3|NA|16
CASSLTRLASGDTQYF
TGTGCCAGCAGCCTAACCCGACTAGCCTCGGGAGATACGCAGTATTTT
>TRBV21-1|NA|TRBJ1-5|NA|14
CASPGQGLGQPQHF
TGTGCCAGTCCGGGACAGGGGTTGGGACAGCCCCAGCATTTT
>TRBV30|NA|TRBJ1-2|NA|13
CAWRGGVNYGYTF
TGTGCCTGGCGGGGTGGGGTGAACTATGGCTACACCTTC
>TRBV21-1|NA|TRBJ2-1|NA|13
CARIRQFYNEQFF
TGTGCCAGAATCCGACAGTTTTACAATGAGCAGTTCTTC
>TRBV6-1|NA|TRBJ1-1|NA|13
CASSEARGTEAFF
TGTGCCAGCAGTGAAGCGAGGGGGACTGAAGCTTTCTTT
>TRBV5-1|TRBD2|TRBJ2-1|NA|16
CASSLETSTPYNEQFF
TGCGCCAGCAGCTTGGAGACTAGCACACCCTACAATGAGCAGTTCTTC
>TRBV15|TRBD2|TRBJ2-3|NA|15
CATSTSGRNTDTQYF
TGTGCCACCAGTACGAGCGGGAGGAACACAGATACGCAGTATTTT
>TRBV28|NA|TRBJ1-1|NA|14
CASSLGGVDTEAFF
TGTGCCAGCAGTTTAGGGGGGGTGGACACTGAAGCTTTCTTT
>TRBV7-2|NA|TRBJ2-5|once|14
CASSLIAWQETQYF
TGTGCCAGCAGCTTAATAGCGTGGCAAGAGACCCAGTACTTC
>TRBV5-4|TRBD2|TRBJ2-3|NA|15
CASSSREGGTDTQYF
TGTGCCAGCAGCTCCCGGGAGGGAGGCACAGATACGCAGTATTTT
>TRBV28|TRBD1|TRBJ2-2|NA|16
CASSAATGGGTGELFF
TGTGCCAGCAGTGCGGCGACAGGGGGAGGCACCGGGGAGCTGTTTTTT
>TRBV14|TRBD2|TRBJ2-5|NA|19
CASSQKQPLAGGLLETQYF
TGTGCCAGCAGCCAAAAACAGCCACTAGCGGGGGGCCTATTAGAGACCCAGTACTTC
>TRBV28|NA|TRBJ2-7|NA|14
CASRPPNRVYEQYF
TGTGCCAGCAGACCCCCCAATCGAGTGTACGAGCAGTACTTC
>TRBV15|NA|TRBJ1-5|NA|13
CATSKGVGQPQHF
TGTGCCACCAGCAAAGGGGTAGGTCAGCCCCAGCATTTT
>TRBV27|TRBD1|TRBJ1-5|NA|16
CASSGDRGLGNQPQHF
TGTGCCAGCAGTGGGGACAGGGGTTTGGGGAATCAGCCCCAGCATTTT
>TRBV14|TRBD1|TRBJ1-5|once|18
CASSPAKSRDRVGQPQHF
TGTGCCAGCAGCCCCGCCAAGAGTAGGGACAGGGTAGGTCAGCCCCAGCATTTT
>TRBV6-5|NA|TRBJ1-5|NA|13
CASSLTTAQPQHF
TGTGCCAGCAGTTTAACTACGGCCCAGCCCCAGCATTTT
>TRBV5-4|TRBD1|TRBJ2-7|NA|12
CASSPGQGEQYF
TGTGCCAGCAGCCCGGGACAGGGCGAGCAGTACTTC
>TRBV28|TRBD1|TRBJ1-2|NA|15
CASSASRDRIYGYTF
TGTGCCAGCAGTGCATCCCGGGACAGGATCTATGGCTACACCTTC
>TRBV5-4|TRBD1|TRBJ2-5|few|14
CASSSDRGLETQYF
TGTGCCAGCAGCTCCGACAGGGGGCTGGAGACCCAGTACTTC
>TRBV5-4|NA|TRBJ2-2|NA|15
CASSFGLYNTGELFF
TGTGCCAGCAGCTTTGGACTTTACAACACCGGGGAGCTGTTTTTT
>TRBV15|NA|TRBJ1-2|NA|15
CATSRGGQWGYGYTF
TGTGCCACCAGCAGAGGAGGACAGTGGGGCTATGGCTACACCTTC
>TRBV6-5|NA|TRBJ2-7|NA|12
CASRQVPYEQYF
TGTGCCAGTAGACAGGTTCCCTACGAGCAGTACTTC
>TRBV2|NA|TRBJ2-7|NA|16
CASSEGRLFGKVEQYF
TGTGCCAGCAGTGAAGGACGACTATTCGGGAAGGTCGAGCAGTACTTC
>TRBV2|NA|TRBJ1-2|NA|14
CASSRDTTAYGYTF
TGTGCCAGCAGCCGGGACACTACTGCTTATGGCTACACCTTC
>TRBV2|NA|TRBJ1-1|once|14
CASSPQGLDTEAFF
TGTGCCAGCAGTCCCCAGGGGCTGGACACTGAAGCTTTCTTT
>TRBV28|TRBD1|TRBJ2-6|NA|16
CASRMTGGSGANVLTF
TGTGCCAGCAGGATGACAGGGGGGTCTGGGGCCAACGTCCTGACTTTC
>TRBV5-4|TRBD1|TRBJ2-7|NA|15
CASSQDRESSHEQYF
TGTGCCAGCAGCCAAGACAGGGAATCTTCACACGAGCAGTACTTC
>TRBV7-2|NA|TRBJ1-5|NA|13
CASSFGQGQPQHF
TGTGCCAGCAGCTTCGGACAAGGTCAGCCCCAGCATTTT
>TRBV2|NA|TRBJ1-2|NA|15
CASTLTGSPNYGYTF
TGTGCCAGCACACTAACAGGGTCTCCTAACTATGGCTACACCTTC
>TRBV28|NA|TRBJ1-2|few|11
CASSFVYGYTF
TGTGCCAGCAGTTTCGTCTATGGCTACACCTTC
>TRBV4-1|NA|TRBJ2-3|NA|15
CASSQDGRGTDTQYF
TGCGCCAGCAGCCAAGATGGGCGGGGCACAGATACGCAGTATTTT
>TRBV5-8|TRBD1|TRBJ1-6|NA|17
CASSLYQGVVNNSPLHF
TGTGCCAGCAGCTTGTATCAGGGGGTAGTAAATAATTCACCCCTCCACTTT
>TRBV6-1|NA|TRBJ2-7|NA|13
CASSVQGSYEQYF
TGTGCCAGCAGTGTTCAGGGCTCCTACGAGCAGTACTTC
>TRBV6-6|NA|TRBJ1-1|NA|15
CASSPGHSLNTEAFF
TGTGCCAGCAGCCCGGGACACAGTCTGAACACTGAAGCTTTCTTT
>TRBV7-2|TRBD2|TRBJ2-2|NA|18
CASSLGTSGTLWTGELFF
TGTGCCAGCAGCTTGGGGACTAGCGGGACTTTGTGGACCGGGGAGCTGTTTTTT
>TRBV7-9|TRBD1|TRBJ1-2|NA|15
CASSSPRGQNYGYTF
TGTGCCAGCAGCTCTCCCAGGGGGCAAAACTATGGCTACACCTTC
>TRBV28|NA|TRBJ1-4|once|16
CASSASTRGNNEKLFF
TGTGCCAGCAGTGCCTCCACCAGGGGTAATAATGAAAAACTGTTTTTT
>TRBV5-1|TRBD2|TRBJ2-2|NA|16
CASSLIGLEGTGELFF
TGCGCCAGCAGCTTGATCGGACTAGAGGGCACCGGGGAGCTGTTTTTT
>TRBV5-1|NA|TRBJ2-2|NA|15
CASSLVQGNTGELFF
TGCGCCAGCAGCTTGGTCCAGGGAAATACCGGGGAGCTGTTTTTT
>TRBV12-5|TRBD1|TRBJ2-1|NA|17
CASGLVRTGSFYNEQFF
TGTGCTAGTGGTTTGGTACGGACAGGGTCCTTCTACAATGAGCAGTTCTTC
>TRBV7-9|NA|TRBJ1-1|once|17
CASSLGFGGGEYTEAFF
TGTGCCAGCAGCTTAGGTTTTGGTGGGGGCGAGTACACTGAAGCTTTCTTT
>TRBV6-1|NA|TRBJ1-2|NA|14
CASSEAGVTYGYTF
TGTGCCAGCAGTGAAGCCGGGGTAACCTATGGCTACACCTTC
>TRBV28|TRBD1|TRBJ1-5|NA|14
CASRQTGSNQPQHF
TGTGCCAGCAGACAGACAGGGTCCAATCAGCCCCAGCATTTT
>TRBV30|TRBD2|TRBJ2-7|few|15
CAWSVQREPSHEQYF
TGTGCCTGGAGTGTACAGCGGGAGCCATCCCACGAGCAGTACTTC
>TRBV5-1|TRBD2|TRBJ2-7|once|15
CASSLRTSGSNEQYF
TGCGCCAGCAGCCTTCGGACTAGCGGGAGTAACGAGCAGTACTTC
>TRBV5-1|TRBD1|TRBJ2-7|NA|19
CASSLESPRHRGLSYEQYF
TGCGCCAGCAGCTTGGAATCCCCTCGACACAGGGGGCTATCCTACGAGCAGTACTTC
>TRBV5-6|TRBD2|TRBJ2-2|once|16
CASSPLTSGNTGELFF
TGTGCCAGCAGCCCCCTGACTAGCGGGAACACCGGGGAGCTGTTTTTT
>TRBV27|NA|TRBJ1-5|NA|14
CASSLSGGNQPQHF
TGTGCCAGCAGTTTATCGGGGGGGAATCAGCCCCAGCATTTT
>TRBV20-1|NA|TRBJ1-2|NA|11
CSVQVNYGYTF
TGCAGTGTACAGGTTAACTATGGCTACACCTTC
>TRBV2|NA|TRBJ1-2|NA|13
CASRVQGSSGYTF
TGTGCCAGCAGGGTACAGGGTTCTAGTGGCTACACCTTC
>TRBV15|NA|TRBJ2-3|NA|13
CATSRPLTDTQYF
TGTGCCACCAGCAGGCCACTCACAGATACGCAGTATTTT
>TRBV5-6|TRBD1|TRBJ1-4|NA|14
CASSSLTGGGKLFF
TGTGCCAGCAGCTCCCTAACAGGGGGCGGGAAACTGTTTTTT
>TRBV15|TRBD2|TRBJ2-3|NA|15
CATSRGEGFTDTQYF
TGTGCCACCAGCAGGGGGGAGGGTTTCACAGATACGCAGTATTTT